The 11 T cell receptor beta chains listed next were all sequenced from one sample in a study of cytomegalovirus exposure and HLA in healthy donors (dated by TCRdb to 2016 to 2017). Receptors were amplified or captured by the immunoSEQ multiplex PCR assay. For the multiplex PCR, a mixture combining 60 forward primers for TCR Vbeta segments and 13 reverse primers for TCR Jbeta segments was used. This immuneACCESS table, as held by TCRdb, lists in-frame sequences with V and J called but not all clones. Of the missing ones, under half trace to an unresolved V gene in checked studies; the others have no known cause. Within this sample are under 110,000 clones, with less than 80% of them counted one time only. The top ten constitute 3.5% to 5% of the sample. Sequenced sample: PBMCs. The receptors were sampled from a man in his forties in good health and CMV-seronegative.

Only one count was recorded for this clone. This rearrangement joins TRBV19 to TRBJ1-2, with a possible D match to TRBD1 (5 bases). V lost 2 bases, J lost 4 bases, and 23 bases lay in between. The CDR3 is 18 amino acids. Germline V gives CDR1 LNHDA, CDR2 SQIVND (reference sequence). The DNA for the CDR3 is TGTGCCAGTAGTATAAGGGGAACCGGGTCGACCGAATTCTATGGCTACACCTTC. This sequence encodes CASSIRGTGSTEFYGYTF.

This sequence joins TRBV5-4 and TRBJ2-1; 8 positions agree with TRBD1. The germline gives CDR1 SGHNT, CDR2 YYREEE (reference sequence). The CDR3 contains 13 residues. Trimming at V came to 4 bases and at J to 6 bases, leaving 3 bases not matched to a gene. DNA for the CDR3: TGTGCCAGCAGCAAGGGACAGGTCAATGAGCAGTTCTTC. Translation: CASSKGQVNEQFF.

This clone has just one count. CDR3 DNA: TGTGCCAGCAGCTTAGGGGACAGTAGTAATCAGCCCCAGCATTTT. Protein sequence: CASSLGDSSNQPQHF. The chain uses TRBV11-2 and TRBJ1-5; 7 nucleotides match TRBD1. The CDR3 covers 15 residues. The J segment lost 4 bases and the V segment lost 1 base, leaving 4 bases of the junction unmatched. Germline CDR1 is SGHAT and CDR2 is FQNNGV.

The rearrangement uses TRBV7-6 and TRBJ2-1, with D possibly being TRBD1 (7 bases). CDR1 is SGHVS, CDR2 FNYEAQ, per germline. The length of the CDR3 is 16 residues. V was clipped by 1 base and J by 8 bases, with 18 bases between them. The chain's CDR3 is CASSLEGGGEAHEQFF. The CDR3 bases are TGTGCCAGCAGCTTAGAAGGGGGCGGGGAGGCGCATGAGCAGTTCTTC.

This clone appeared a few times. The CDR3 region is CASSFWTGADTEAFF. CDR3 DNA sequence: TGTGCCAGCAGCTTTTGGACAGGGGCCGACACTGAAGCTTTCTTT. This chain uses TRBV5-4 with TRBJ1-1; 9 positions match TRBD1. Germline loops: CDR1 SGHNT, CDR2 YYREEE (reference sequence). The CDR3 totals 15 residues. The J segment lost 3 bases and the V segment lost 2 bases, leaving 5 bases of the junction unmatched.

The rearrangement uses TRBV9 and TRBJ2-2; 10 bases are a match to TRBD2. V gave up 5 bases and J gave up 2 bases; unmatched junction bases: 3. The CDR3 runs to 15 residues. In germline, CDR1 is SGDLS, CDR2 YYNGEE. CDR3 nucleotide sequence: TGTGCCAGCAGAATAGCGGGGGGCAACACCGGGGAGCTGTTTTTT. Protein: CASRIAGGNTGELFF.

V usage is TRBV30 and J usage is TRBJ1-2; D is perhaps TRBD1 (5 bases). Germline CDR1 is GTSNPN and CDR2 is SVGIG (reference sequence). The CDR3 has 13 residues. Trimming removed 4 bases from V and 6 bases from J, with 15 bases in between. The CDR3 loop reads CAWTGGMGDGYTF. DNA of the CDR3: TGTGCCTGGACCGGGGGAATGGGGGATGGCTACACCTTC.

This chain uses TRBV5-1 with TRBJ2-7; 8 bases agree with TRBD1. The germline CDR1 and CDR2 sequences are SGHRS and YFSETQ. The CDR3 sequence is 15 residues long. The V segment lost 3 bases and the J segment 0 bases; nucleotides outside the gene matches: 5. CDR3 DNA: TGCGCCAGCAGCTCTGGACAGGGATACTCCTACGAGCAGTACTTC. Protein: CASSSGQGYSYEQYF.

The chain couples TRBV6-5 to TRBJ2-5, with D perhaps matching TRBD2 (7 bases). The length of the CDR3 is 14 residues. V gave up 6 bases and J gave up 5 bases, with 16 bases separating them. Germline values: CDR1 MNHEY, CDR2 SVGAGI. The CDR3 DNA sequence: TGTGCCAGCAGGGTGAGGGGGGGTGTGGAGACCCAGTACTTC. It specifies CASRVRGGVETQYF.

The rearrangement uses TRBV27 and TRBJ2-7; 7 bases agree with TRBD1. Trimming took 1 base from V and 0 from J; bases not matched to a gene: 9. The CDR3 covers 17 residues. Germline loops: CDR1 MNHEY, CDR2 SMNVEV (reference sequence). DNA of the CDR3: TGTGCCAGCAGTTTATTGGTGGCAGGGGGTAACTCCTACGAGCAGTACTTC. Its protein is CASSLLVAGGNSYEQYF.

This clone was seen a handful of times. A junction boundary mismatches the germline segment, possibly from a read error. The chain links TRBV7-3 to TRBJ2-1, with 9 bases fitting TRBD1. This CDR3 has 13 residues. Germline V gives CDR1 SGHTA, CDR2 FQGTGA. In DNA form, the CDR3 reads TGTTCCAGCAGCTTGACAGGGGGCAATGAGCAGTTCTTC. Encoded protein: CSSSLTGGNEQFF.